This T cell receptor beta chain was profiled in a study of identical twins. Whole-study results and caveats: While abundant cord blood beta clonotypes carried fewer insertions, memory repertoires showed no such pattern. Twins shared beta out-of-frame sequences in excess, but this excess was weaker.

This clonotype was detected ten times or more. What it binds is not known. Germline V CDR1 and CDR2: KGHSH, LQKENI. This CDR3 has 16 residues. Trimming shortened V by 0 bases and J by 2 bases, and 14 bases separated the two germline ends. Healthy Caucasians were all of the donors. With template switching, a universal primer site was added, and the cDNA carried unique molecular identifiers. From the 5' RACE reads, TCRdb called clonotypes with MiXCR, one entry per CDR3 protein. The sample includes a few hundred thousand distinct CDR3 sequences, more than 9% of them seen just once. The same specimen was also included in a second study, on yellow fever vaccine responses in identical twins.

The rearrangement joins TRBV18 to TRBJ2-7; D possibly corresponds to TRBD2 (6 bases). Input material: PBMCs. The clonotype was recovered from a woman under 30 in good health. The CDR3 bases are TGTGCCAGCTCACCACCGGGGAATAGCGGAACCTACGAGCAGTACTTC. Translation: CASSPPGNSGTYEQYF.